These 30 T cell receptor beta chains originate from one sample sequenced in a study of shared clonotypes between healthy human individuals. TCRdb keeps only in-frame clones here, not all; method: immunoSEQ multiplex PCR. The sample includes over 2 million clones, 85% to 95% of them seen just once. Sequencing was carried out using naive CD4+ T cells from PBMCs. Subset: CD45RA+ positively selected. The source of these receptors is a young man in good health. Some clones in this sample may be carry-over from other donors' samples.

This clone has only one observation. The chain has TRBV27 and TRBJ2-3; D uncertain. The CDR3 is 14 residues long. Trimming cost V 2 bases and J 5 bases, with 11 bases left between them. Germline V gene lookup returns CDR1 MNHEY and CDR2 SMNVEV (reference sequence). CDR3 sequence: CASSLDLDGDTQYF. The CDR3 bases are TGTGCCAGCAGTTTAGATTTGGATGGAGATACGCAGTATTTT.

This clone was detected once. The CDR3 DNA follows: TGTGCCAGCAGTTTATCTAGCGGGAGGAGCTCCTACGAGCAGTACTTC. It encodes CASSLSSGRSSYEQYF. The chain employs TRBV28 and TRBJ2-7; TRBD2 aligns across 11 bases. With V trimmed by 1 base and J by 0 bases, 2 bases remained unmatched. Per germline, CDR1 MDHEN and CDR2 SYDVKM. The CDR3 covers 16 residues.

With regard to this clone: Different DNA sequences within this sample yield the same CDR3. The chain carries TRBV5-1 and TRBJ2-7, with D perhaps TRBD1 (7 bases). CDR1 and CDR2 (germline): SGHRS, YFSETQ. The CDR3 consists of 15 residues. The V gene lost 0 bases and the J gene lost 4 bases, with 14 bases spanning the gap. DNA of the CDR3: TGCGCCAGCAGCTTGGCCCCAGGGGGGTCTTACGAGCAGTACTTC. Translation: CASSLAPGGSYEQYF.

A single count supports this clone. The chain recombines TRBV28 with TRBJ2-7, with D tentatively TRBD2 (5 bases). The CDR3 contains 15 residues. Trimming cost V 2 bases and J 4 bases, with 15 bases left between them. CDR1 MDHEN and CDR2 SYDVKM come from the germline V gene. DNA of the CDR3: TGTGCCAGCAGTTTAGACGGGGAAGCGAAGTACGAGCAGTACTTC. It encodes CASSLDGEAKYEQYF.

This chain uses TRBV11-1 with TRBJ1-2; TRBD1 matches 10 bases. V was clipped by 7 bases and J by 2 bases; unmatched bases: 13. The V gene's germline CDR1 is SGHAT and CDR2 FQDESV (reference sequence). CDR3 size: 17 residues. The CDR3 DNA reads TGTGCCAGCAAAAGGGACAGGGGCGCAAATGTCAACTATGGCTACACCTTC. The encoded protein is CASKRDRGANVNYGYTF. Filled out from reference TRBV11-1 and TRBJ1-2, the complete variable domain reads EAEVAQSPRYKITEKSQAVAFWCDPISGHATLYWYRQILGQGPELLVQFQDESVVDDSQLPKDRFSAERLKGVDSTLKIQPAELGDSAMYLCASKRDRGANVNYGYTFGSGTRLTVV.

The chain links TRBV5-6 to TRBJ1-5, with D possibly TRBD1 on 5 matching bases. The CDR3 consists of 15 residues. From germline, CDR1 is SGHDT and CDR2 YYEEEE. The V and J ends lost 4 bases and 3 bases respectively, with 14 bases between them. Here the CDR3 reads CASSPGGSLNQPQHF. The CDR3 coding sequence is TGTGCCAGCAGCCCGGGGGGATCCCTCAATCAGCCCCAGCATTTT. The entire variable domain, with the rest obtained from reference TRBV5-6 and TRBJ1-5, is as follows: DAGVTQSPTHLIKTRGQQVTLRCSPKSGHDTVSWYQQALGQGPQFIFQYYEEEERQRGNFPDRFSGHQFPNYSSELNVNALLLGDSALYLCASSPGGSLNQPQHFGDGTRLSIL.

Points on this clone: Other DNA sequences in this sample translate to the same CDR3. The V gene is TRBV6-4, the J gene TRBJ2-3; D might be TRBD1 (6 bases). The CDR3 extends over 14 amino acids. The V end lost 6 bases, the J end lost 0 bases, and 10 bases lay between the germline ends. CDR1 is MRHNA and CDR2 is SNTAGT in the germline V gene. The CDR3 here is CASRQTGSTDTQYF. In nucleotides, the CDR3 is TGTGCCAGCAGGCAGACAGGTAGCACAGATACGCAGTATTTT.

The chain carries TRBV15 and TRBJ2-7; 11 nucleotides line up with TRBD2. V lost 0 bases to trimming and J lost 6 bases; unmatched junction nucleotides: 7. The V gene's germline CDR1 is LNHNV and CDR2 YYDKDF (reference sequence). The length of the CDR3 is 16 residues. In nucleotides, the CDR3 is TGTGCCACCAGCAGAGATACTAGCGGGAGATCTCGCGAGCAGTACTTC. Amino acid sequence: CATSRDTSGRSREQYF.

This rearrangement joins TRBV7-8 to TRBJ1-1; D unclear. Germline V gives CDR1 SGHVS, CDR2 FQNEAQ. The CDR3 runs 14 residues. With 2 bases removed from V and 4 bases from J, the gap between germline ends came to 11 bases. The CDR3 DNA reads as TGTGCCAGCAGCTTACAGGAACAGAGCACTGAAGCTTTCTTT. As protein: CASSLQEQSTEAFF. The full variable domain, in which reference TRBV7-8 and TRBJ1-1 provide the parts outside the CDR3, is GAGVSQSPRYKVAKRGQDVALRCDPISGHVSLFWYQQALGQGPEFLTYFQNEAQLDKSGLPSDRFFAERPEGSVSTLKIQRTQQEDSAVYLCASSLQEQSTEAFFGQGTRLTVV.

This clone was detected once. The V and J genes are TRBV7-2 and TRBJ2-7; 11 nucleotides align to TRBD2. Germline-derived CDR1 and CDR2 are SGHTA and FQGNSA. Trimming took 3 bases from V and 3 from J; bases not matched to a gene: 4. The CDR3 runs 15 residues. This CDR3 is CASSFGTSGGYEQYF. CDR3 in DNA: TGTGCCAGCAGCTTTGGGACTAGCGGAGGCTACGAGCAGTACTTC.

The chain links TRBV14 to TRBJ1-1; perhaps TRBD1 as D (5 bases). Germline assignment: CDR1 SGHDN and CDR2 FVKESK. V gave up 0 bases and J gave up 7 bases, with 9 bases separating them. This CDR3 spans 13 amino acids. This CDR3 reads CASSQDKTVEAFF. CDR3 nucleotides: TGTGCCAGCAGCCAAGATAAGACAGTTGAAGCTTTCTTT.

The V gene is TRBV9, the J gene TRBJ1-2, with D possibly being TRBD1 (6 bases). This CDR3 is built from 17 residues. Trimming removed 3 bases at V and 2 bases at J, with 20 bases between. Germline assignment: CDR1 SGDLS and CDR2 YYNGEE. DNA of the CDR3: TGTGCCAGCAGCGCCAGGGCAGGGGCGGCAGGAAACTATGGCTACACCTTC. This gives the protein CASSARAGAAGNYGYTF.

This clone was seen a single time. This sample also contains other DNA sequences that code for the same CDR3. The chain joins TRBV28 to TRBJ2-5; D not resolved. CDR1 and CDR2 (germline): MDHEN, SYDVKM. The CDR3 length is 12 residues. Trimming left V 2 bases short and J 4 bases short, with 5 bases between. As DNA, the CDR3 is TGTGCCAGCAGTTTAAGCCTAGAGACCCAGTACTTC. It is translated as CASSLSLETQYF.

A single count supports this clone. The rearrangement links TRBV6-1 to TRBJ2-7; 11 positions agree with TRBD2. Germline values: CDR1 MNHNS, CDR2 SASEGT. V gave up 6 bases and J gave up 0 bases; unmatched junction bases: 4. There are 15 residues in the CDR3. CDR3 coding DNA: TGTGCCAGCAGACCTAGCGGGAGGCCCTCCTACGAGCAGTACTTC. It encodes CASRPSGRPSYEQYF.

This chain joins TRBV7-3 and TRBJ2-3; 9 bases are shared with TRBD2. The ends lost 7 bases at V and 4 bases at J; junction bases unmatched: 12. Germline V gives CDR1 SGHTA, CDR2 FQGTGA. The CDR3 runs to 16 residues. CDR3 sequence: CASTLGAGGNPDTQYF. The DNA of the CDR3 is TGTGCCAGCACCCTAGGGGCGGGAGGGAACCCAGATACGCAGTATTTT.

The rearrangement uses TRBV2 and TRBJ1-2, with D possibly TRBD1 on 6 matching bases. This CDR3 has 15 residues. CDR1 is SNHLY, CDR2 FYNNEI, per germline. Trimming left V 6 bases short and J 7 bases short, with 21 bases between. CDR3 in DNA: TGTGCCAGCAGGGCCGGGAGTTCAGGGGTCGGTGGCTACACCTTC. Translation gives CASRAGSSGVGGYTF.

This clone was found once. The chain recombines TRBV2 with TRBJ2-7; 13 bases fit TRBD2. In germline, CDR1 is SNHLY, CDR2 FYNNEI. Losses at the gene ends were 6 bases for V and 4 bases for J; bases not matched to a gene: 6. The CDR3 extends over 15 amino acids. In DNA form, the CDR3 reads TGTGCCAGCAGACAGGGGACTAGCGGGGTGTACGAGCAGTACTTC. Encoded protein: CASRQGTSGVYEQYF.

This chain uses TRBV23-1 with TRBJ1-1; no clear D. TRBV23-1 carries the ORF label, with uncertain function. The CDR3 is made up of 18 amino acids. Trimming took off 4 bases at V and 1 base at J, with 22 bases between the two ends. The chain's CDR3 is CASSPPLAGHGRNTEAFF. CDR3 bases: TGCGCCAGCAGTCCCCCATTAGCGGGCCACGGCAGGAACACTGAAGCTTTCTTT.

This clone was detected once. This rearrangement joins TRBV2 to TRBJ2-7, with 9 positions matching TRBD1. V trimming: 8 bases; J trimming: 0 bases; junction bases outside the gene matches: 5. Germline V gene sequence: CDR1 SNHLY, CDR2 FYNNEI. This CDR3 spans 14 amino acids. This CDR3 is CASGDRASSYEQYF. CDR3 DNA sequence: TGTGCCAGCGGGGACAGGGCGAGCTCCTACGAGCAGTACTTC.

V gene TRBV5-1 combines with J gene TRBJ2-1; D might be TRBD2 (6 bases). Germline values: CDR1 SGHRS, CDR2 YFSETQ. Trimming removed 4 bases at V and 7 bases at J, with 18 bases between. CDR3 length equals 15 residues. The CDR3 nucleotides are TGCGCCAGCAGCGATACGGGAGCGTCGTTGAATGAGCAGTTCTTC. Translation: CASSDTGASLNEQFF.

The chain couples TRBV11-2 to TRBJ2-3; D is perhaps TRBD2 (5 bases). The CDR3 loop spans 15 amino acids. Germline values: CDR1 SGHAT, CDR2 FQNNGV. The V and J ends lost 8 bases and 5 bases respectively, with 20 bases between them. This CDR3 reads CASGGLGGIKDTQYF. CDR3 in DNA: TGTGCCAGCGGTGGACTTGGAGGCATTAAAGATACGCAGTATTTT. Supplemented by reference TRBV11-2 and TRBJ2-3, the full variable domain reads EAGVAQSPRYKIIEKRQSVAFWCNPISGHATLYWYQQILGQGPKLLIQFQNNGVVDDSQLPKDRFSAERLKGVDSTLKIQPAKLEDSAVYLCASGGLGGIKDTQYFGPGTRLTVL.

Regarding this clone: Other nucleotide sequences in the sample specify the same CDR3. The rearrangement joins TRBV2 to TRBJ1-5, with 8 bases identical to TRBD1. The germline V gene encodes CDR1 SNHLY and CDR2 FYNNEI. CDR3 length: 13 residues. V was pared by 6 bases and J by 6 bases, with 4 bases of the junction left unmatched. The CDR3 DNA is TGTGCCAGCAGAGGGACAGGCGGTCAGCCCCAGCATTTT. This encodes CASRGTGGQPQHF.

The V call is TRBV5-4, the J call TRBJ2-1; tentative D call: TRBD2 (5 bases). V dropped 0 bases and J dropped 1 base, with 11 bases sitting between them. Germline V gives CDR1 SGHNT, CDR2 YYREEE (reference sequence). This CDR3 has 16 amino acids. CDR3 sequence (DNA): TGTGCCAGCAGCTTGGCCCAGCGGAGATCCTACAATGAGCAGTTCTTC. Protein: CASSLAQRRSYNEQFF.

The rearrangement uses TRBV5-1 and TRBJ1-1; the D is unclear. The CDR3 totals 13 residues. Per the germline V gene, CDR1 is SGHRS and CDR2 is YFSETQ. V was cut by 5 bases and J by 1 base, with 9 bases left in between. This CDR3 is CASRGQENTEAFF. The CDR3 bases are TGCGCCAGCAGAGGGCAGGAGAACACTGAAGCTTTCTTT.

This chain connects TRBV5-4 to TRBJ2-5; 8 bases match TRBD1. There are 15 residues in the CDR3. Trimming took 2 bases from V and 2 from J; bases not matched to a gene: 5. The germline gives CDR1 SGHNT, CDR2 YYREEE (reference sequence). CDR3 amino acids: CASSFPGTGQETQYF. CDR3 nucleotide sequence: TGTGCCAGCAGCTTTCCCGGGACAGGACAAGAGACCCAGTACTTC.

This clone was found a few times. This chain connects TRBV27 to TRBJ1-1; D uncertain. The CDR3 has 12 amino acids. Germline lookup yields CDR1 MNHEY and CDR2 SMNVEV (reference sequence). Trimming stripped 8 bases from V and 1 base from J, with 8 bases between. The CDR3 region has the DNA TGTGCCAGCCGGACGGCGAACACTGAAGCTTTCTTT. It specifies CASRTANTEAFF.

Concerning this clone: This sample also contains other DNA sequences that code for the same CDR3. The chain couples TRBV4-2 to TRBJ1-1; D is undetermined. CDR1 is LGHNA, CDR2 YNFKEQ, per germline. This CDR3 region has 16 residues. The V end was cut by 1 base, the J end by 5 bases, with 17 bases between. This CDR3 reads CASSQVPYPGGTEAFF. CDR3 bases: TGTGCCAGCAGCCAAGTCCCCTATCCGGGTGGGACTGAAGCTTTCTTT.

The chain couples TRBV28 to TRBJ2-2; D is ambiguous. V was shortened by 6 bases and J by 5 bases, with 7 bases between the two germline ends. The CDR3 runs 12 residues. Germline CDR1 MDHEN, CDR2 SYDVKM. CDR3 amino acids: CASSPATGELFF. As DNA, the CDR3 is TGTGCCAGCAGCCCGGCTACCGGGGAGCTGTTTTTT.

In this sample, this clone turned up once. The genes are TRBV18 and TRBJ1-1, with TRBD1 matching 8 bases. The length of the CDR3 is 14 residues. V gave up 6 bases and J gave up 5 bases; unmatched junction bases: 8. Germline values: CDR1 KGHSH, CDR2 LQKENI. The chain's CDR3 is CASSQGAGGTEAFF. DNA for the CDR3: TGTGCCAGCTCGCAGGGGGCCGGTGGGACTGAAGCTTTCTTT.

This clone appeared a single time. The V and J genes are TRBV5-1 and TRBJ1-1; 9 positions agree with TRBD1. Germline V CDR1 and CDR2: SGHRS, YFSETQ. Trimming at V came to 4 bases and at J to 1 base, leaving 14 bases not matched to a gene. The CDR3 loop spans 18 amino acids. The CDR3 sequence is CASSAATGGGFRNTEAFF. In DNA, the CDR3 is TGCGCCAGCAGCGCGGCTACAGGGGGCGGGTTTCGGAACACTGAAGCTTTCTTT.